Described below is a single TCR beta chain sequence and its context. This entry comes from a study of blood T cell repertoires in COVID-19. Study details: From the United States, Italy and Spain came samples of acute and convalescent COVID-19.

Per the authors' pipeline: How many nucleated cells were present was estimated from reference gene primer amplification. Method: immunoSEQ multiplex PCR; TCRdb's copy keeps in-frame clones and lacks some. V, J and clone size reflect that table, while D and trimming were determined from the DNA. The sample holds 240,000 or so clones, around 87% seen once. The V end was cut by 5 bases, the J end by 0 bases, with 11 bases between. The CDR3 spans 15 residues. Germline assignment: CDR1 SGHTA and CDR2 FQGNSA. V gene TRBV7-2 combines with J gene TRBJ1-3; possible D gene TRBD1, 5 bases. The sequenced material came from peripheral blood. The sequence came from a woman aged 65 to 85 with active or convalescent COVID-19. CDR3: CASSPGASSGNTIYF. CDR3 in DNA: TGTGCCAGCAGCCCTGGGGCCAGCTCTGGAAACACCATATATTTT.